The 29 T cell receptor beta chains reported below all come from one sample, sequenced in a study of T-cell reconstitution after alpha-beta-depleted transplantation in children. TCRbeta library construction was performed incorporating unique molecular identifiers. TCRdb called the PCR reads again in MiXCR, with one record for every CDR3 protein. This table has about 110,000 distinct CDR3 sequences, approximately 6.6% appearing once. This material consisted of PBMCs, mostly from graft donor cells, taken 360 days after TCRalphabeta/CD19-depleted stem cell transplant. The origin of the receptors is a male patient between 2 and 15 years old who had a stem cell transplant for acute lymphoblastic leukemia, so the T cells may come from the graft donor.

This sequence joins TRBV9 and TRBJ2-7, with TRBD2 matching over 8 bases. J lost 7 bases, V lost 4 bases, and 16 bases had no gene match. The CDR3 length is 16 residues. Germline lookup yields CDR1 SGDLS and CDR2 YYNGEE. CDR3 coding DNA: TGTGCCAGCAGCCCGAGGCACAGCGGGGGTTTGACGGAGCAGTACTTC. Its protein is CASSPRHSGGLTEQYF.

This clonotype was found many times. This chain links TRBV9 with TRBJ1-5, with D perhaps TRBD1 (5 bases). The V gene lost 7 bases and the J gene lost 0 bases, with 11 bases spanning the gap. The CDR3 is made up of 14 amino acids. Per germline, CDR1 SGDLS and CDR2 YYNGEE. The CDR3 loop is CASSDSYSNQPQHF. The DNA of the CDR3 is TGTGCCAGCTCCGACAGCTATAGCAATCAGCCCCAGCATTTT.

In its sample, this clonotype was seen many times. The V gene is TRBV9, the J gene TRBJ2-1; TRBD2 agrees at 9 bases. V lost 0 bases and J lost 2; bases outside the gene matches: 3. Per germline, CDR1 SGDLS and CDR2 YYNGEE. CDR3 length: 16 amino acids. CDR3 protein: CASSVGGGGAYNEQFF. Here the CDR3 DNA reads TGTGCCAGCAGCGTAGGCGGCGGGGGGGCCTACAATGAGCAGTTCTTC.

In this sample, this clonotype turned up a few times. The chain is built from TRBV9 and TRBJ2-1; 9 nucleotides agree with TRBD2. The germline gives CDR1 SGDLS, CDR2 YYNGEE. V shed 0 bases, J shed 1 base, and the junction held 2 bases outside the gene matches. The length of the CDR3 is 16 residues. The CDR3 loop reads CASSVESGRSYNEQFF. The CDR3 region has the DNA TGTGCCAGCAGCGTAGAGAGCGGGAGGTCCTACAATGAGCAGTTCTTC.

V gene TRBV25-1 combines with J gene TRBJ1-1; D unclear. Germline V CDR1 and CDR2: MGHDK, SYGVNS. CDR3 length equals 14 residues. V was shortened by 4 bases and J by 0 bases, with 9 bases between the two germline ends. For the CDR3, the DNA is TGTGCCAGCAGTGGAACGACATTGAACACTGAAGCTTTCTTT. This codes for CASSGTTLNTEAFF.

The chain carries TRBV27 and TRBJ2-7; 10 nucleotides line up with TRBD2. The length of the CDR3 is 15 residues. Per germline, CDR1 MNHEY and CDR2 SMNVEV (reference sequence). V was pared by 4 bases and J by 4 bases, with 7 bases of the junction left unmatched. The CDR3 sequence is CASSSAGGPGYEQYF. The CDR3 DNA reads TGTGCCAGCAGTTCAGCGGGGGGGCCGGGGTACGAGCAGTACTTC.

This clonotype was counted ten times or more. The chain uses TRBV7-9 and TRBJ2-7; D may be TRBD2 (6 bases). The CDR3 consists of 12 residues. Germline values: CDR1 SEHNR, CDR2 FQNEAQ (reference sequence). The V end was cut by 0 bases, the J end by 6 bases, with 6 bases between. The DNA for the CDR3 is TGTGCCAGCAGCTTAGCGGGACTCGAGCAGTACTTC. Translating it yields CASSLAGLEQYF.

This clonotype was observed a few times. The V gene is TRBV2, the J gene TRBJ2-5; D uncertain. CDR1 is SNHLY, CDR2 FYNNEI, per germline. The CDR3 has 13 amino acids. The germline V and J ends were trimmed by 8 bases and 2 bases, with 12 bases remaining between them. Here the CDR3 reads CASPTPRQETQYF. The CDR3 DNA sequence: TGTGCCAGCCCGACACCTCGTCAAGAGACCCAGTACTTC.

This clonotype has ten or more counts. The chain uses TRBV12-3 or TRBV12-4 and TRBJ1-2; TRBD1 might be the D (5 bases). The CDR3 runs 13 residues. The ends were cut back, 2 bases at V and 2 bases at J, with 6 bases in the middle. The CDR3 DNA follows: TGTGCCAGCAGTTTAACAGGAAACTATGGCTACACCTTC. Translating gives CASSLTGNYGYTF.

The CDR3 DNA follows: TGTGCCAGCAGCTCCGGACTGTCCAATGAGCAGTTCTTC. It translates to CASSSGLSNEQFF. This chain joins TRBV7-9 and TRBJ2-1, with D possibly TRBD2 on 5 matching bases. The CDR3 consists of 13 residues. Trimming left V 4 bases short and J 6 bases short, with 10 bases between. Germline V CDR1 and CDR2: SEHNR, FQNEAQ (reference sequence).

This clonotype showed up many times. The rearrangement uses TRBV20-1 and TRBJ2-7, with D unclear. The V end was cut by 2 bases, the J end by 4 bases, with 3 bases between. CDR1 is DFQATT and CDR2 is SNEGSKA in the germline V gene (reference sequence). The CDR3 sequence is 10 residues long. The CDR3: CSARQYEQYF. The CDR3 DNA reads TGCAGTGCTAGACAGTACGAGCAGTACTTC.

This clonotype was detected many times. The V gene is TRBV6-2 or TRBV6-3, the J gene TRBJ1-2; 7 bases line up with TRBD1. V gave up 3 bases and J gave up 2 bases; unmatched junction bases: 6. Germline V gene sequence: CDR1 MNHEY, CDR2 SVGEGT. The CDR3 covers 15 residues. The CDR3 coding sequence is TGTGCCAGCAGTTATAGGGACAGCCTCAACTATGGCTACACCTTC. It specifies CASSYRDSLNYGYTF.

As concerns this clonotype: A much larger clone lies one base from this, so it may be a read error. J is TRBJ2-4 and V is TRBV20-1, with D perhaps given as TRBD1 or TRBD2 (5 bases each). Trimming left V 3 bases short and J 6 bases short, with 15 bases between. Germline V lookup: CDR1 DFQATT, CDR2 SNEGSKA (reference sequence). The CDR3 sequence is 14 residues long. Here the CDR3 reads CSASRERGRNIQYF. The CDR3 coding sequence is TGCAGTGCTAGTAGGGAGAGGGGCCGAAACATTCAGTACTTC.

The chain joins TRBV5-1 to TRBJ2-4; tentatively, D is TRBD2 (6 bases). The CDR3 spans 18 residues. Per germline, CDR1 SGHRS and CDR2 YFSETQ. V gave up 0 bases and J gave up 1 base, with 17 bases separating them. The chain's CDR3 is CASSLAAWGGMAKNIQYF. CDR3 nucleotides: TGCGCCAGCAGCTTGGCCGCCTGGGGCGGGATGGCCAAAAACATTCAGTACTTC.

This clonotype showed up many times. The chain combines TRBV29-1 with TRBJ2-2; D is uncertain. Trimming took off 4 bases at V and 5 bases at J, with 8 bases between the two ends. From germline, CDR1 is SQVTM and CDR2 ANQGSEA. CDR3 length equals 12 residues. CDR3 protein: CSVVLGTGELFF. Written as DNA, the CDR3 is TGCAGCGTTGTCTTAGGGACCGGGGAGCTGTTTTTT.

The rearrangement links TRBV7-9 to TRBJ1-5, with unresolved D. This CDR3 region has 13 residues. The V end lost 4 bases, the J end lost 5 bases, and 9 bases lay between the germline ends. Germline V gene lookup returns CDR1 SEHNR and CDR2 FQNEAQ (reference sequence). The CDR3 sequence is CASSSKIDQPQHF. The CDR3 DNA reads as TGTGCCAGCAGCTCGAAAATTGATCAGCCCCAGCATTTT. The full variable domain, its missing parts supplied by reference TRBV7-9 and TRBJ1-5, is DTGVSQNPRHKITKRGQNVTFRCDPISEHNRLYWYRQTLGQGPEFLTYFQNEAQLEKSRLLSDRFSAERPKGSFSTLEIQRTEQGDSAMYLCASSSKIDQPQHFGDGTRLSIL.

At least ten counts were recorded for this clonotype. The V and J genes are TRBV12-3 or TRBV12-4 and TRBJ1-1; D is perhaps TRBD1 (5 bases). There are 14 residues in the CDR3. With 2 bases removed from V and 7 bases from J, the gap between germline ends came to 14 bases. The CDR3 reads CASSLYSQTDEAFF. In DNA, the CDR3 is TGTGCCAGCAGTTTATATTCACAGACAGATGAAGCTTTCTTT.

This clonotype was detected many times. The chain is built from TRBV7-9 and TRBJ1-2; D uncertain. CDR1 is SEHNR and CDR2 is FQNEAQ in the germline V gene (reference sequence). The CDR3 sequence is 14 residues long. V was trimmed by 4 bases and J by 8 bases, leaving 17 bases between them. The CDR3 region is CASSSAGVREGYTF. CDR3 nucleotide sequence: TGTGCCAGCAGCTCAGCAGGAGTGCGTGAAGGCTACACCTTC.

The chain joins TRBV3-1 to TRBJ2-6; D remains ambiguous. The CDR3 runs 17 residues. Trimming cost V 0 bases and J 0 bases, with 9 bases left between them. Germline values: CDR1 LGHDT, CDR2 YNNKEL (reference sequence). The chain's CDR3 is CASSQEVLASGANVLTF. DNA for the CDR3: TGTGCCAGCAGCCAAGAAGTGCTTGCCTCTGGGGCCAACGTCCTGACTTTC.

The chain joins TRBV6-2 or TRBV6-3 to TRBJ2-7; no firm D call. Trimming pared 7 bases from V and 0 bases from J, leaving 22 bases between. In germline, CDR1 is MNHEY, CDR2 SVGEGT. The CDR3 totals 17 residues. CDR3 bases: TGTGCCAGCAAAGGGCAGGCCCCTTCATTAAGCTCCTACGAGCAGTACTTC. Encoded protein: CASKGQAPSLSSYEQYF.

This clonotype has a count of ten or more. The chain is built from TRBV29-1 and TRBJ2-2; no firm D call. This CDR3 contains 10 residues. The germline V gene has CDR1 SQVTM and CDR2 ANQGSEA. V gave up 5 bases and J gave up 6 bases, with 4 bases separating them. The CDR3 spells CSVRSGELFF. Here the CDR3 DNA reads TGCAGCGTTAGGTCCGGGGAGCTGTTTTTT.

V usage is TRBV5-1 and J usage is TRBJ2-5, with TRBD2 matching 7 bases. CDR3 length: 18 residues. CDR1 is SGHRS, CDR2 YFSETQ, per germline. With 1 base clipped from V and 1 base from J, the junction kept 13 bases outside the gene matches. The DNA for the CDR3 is TGCGCCAGCAGCTTGTCCCCCGAGGGCAGGGAGGGCCAAGAGACCCAGTACTTC. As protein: CASSLSPEGREGQETQYF. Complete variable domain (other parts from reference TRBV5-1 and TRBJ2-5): KAGVTQTPRYLIKTRGQQVTLSCSPISGHRSVSWYQQTPGQGLQFLFEYFSETQRNKGNFPGRFSGRQFSNSRSEMNVSTLELGDSALYLCASSLSPEGREGQETQYFGPGTRLLVL.

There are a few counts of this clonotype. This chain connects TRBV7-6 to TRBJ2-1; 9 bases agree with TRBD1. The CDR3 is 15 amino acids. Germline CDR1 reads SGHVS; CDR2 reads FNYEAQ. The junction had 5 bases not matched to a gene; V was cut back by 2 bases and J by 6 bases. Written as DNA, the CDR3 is TGTGCCAGCAGCTTATTCCCGGACAGGGGCAATGAGCAGTTCTTC. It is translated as CASSLFPDRGNEQFF.

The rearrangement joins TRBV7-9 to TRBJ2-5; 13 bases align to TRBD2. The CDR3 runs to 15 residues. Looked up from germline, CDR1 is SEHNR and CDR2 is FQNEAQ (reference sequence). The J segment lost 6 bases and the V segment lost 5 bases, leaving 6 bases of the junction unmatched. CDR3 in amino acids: CASSAGTSGDQTQYF. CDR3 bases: TGTGCCAGCAGCGCCGGGACTAGCGGGGATCAGACCCAGTACTTC.

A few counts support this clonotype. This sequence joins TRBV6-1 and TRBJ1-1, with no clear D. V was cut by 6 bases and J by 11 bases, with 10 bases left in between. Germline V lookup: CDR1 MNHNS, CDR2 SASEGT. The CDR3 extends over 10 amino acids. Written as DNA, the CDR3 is TGTGCCAGCAGACTAAAAAGGGCTTTCTTT. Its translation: CASRLKRAFF.

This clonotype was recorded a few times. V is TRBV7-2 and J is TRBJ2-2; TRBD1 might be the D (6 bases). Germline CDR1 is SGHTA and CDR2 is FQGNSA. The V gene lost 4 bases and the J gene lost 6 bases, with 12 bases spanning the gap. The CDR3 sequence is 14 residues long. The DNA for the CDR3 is TGTGCCAGCAGCTCAAGGACAGTCTCCGGGGAGCTGTTTTTT. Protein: CASSSRTVSGELFF.

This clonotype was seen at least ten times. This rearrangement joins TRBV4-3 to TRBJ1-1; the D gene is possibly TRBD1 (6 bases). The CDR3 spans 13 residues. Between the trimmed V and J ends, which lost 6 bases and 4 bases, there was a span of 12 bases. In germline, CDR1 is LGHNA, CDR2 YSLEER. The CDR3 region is CASRPQGFTEAFF. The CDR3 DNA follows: TGCGCCAGCAGGCCACAGGGATTCACTGAAGCTTTCTTT.

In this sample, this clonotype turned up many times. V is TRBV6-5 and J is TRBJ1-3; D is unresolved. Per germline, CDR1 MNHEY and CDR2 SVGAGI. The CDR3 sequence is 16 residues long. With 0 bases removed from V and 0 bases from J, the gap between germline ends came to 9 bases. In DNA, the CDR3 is TGTGCCAGCAGTTACTCGCCAGAGAGCTCTGGAAACACCATATATTTT. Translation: CASSYSPESSGNTIYF.

The CDR3: CSARTSGTYEQYF. CDR3 DNA: TGCAGTGCTAGAACTAGCGGTACCTACGAGCAGTACTTC. V gene TRBV20-1 combines with J gene TRBJ2-7, with 8 bases that match TRBD2. J lost 2 bases, V lost 2 bases, and 2 bases had no gene match. The CDR3 runs 13 residues. Looked up from germline, CDR1 is DFQATT and CDR2 is SNEGSKA (reference sequence).